Here is one T cell receptor (beta chain) with its context. The CDR3 is 15 amino acids. The V gene's germline CDR1 is MNHEY and CDR2 SMNVEV (reference sequence). Losses at the gene ends were 3 bases for V and 10 bases for J; bases not matched to a gene: 13. The data derive from a study of T cell responses to AZD1222 COVID-19 vaccine. Data came from immunoSEQ multiplex PCR; TCRdb stores just in-frame clones and leaves some out. The sample yields approximately 28,000 clones, more than 75% seen once. The input for sequencing was peripheral blood, taken 28 days after the second AZD1222 dose. The chain recombines TRBV27 with TRBJ2-3, with 7 nucleotides matching TRBD2. This TCR was sampled from an adult who received the AZD1222 COVID-19 vaccine. The CDR3 here is CASSLRFGAGVSQYF. The CDR3, as DNA: TGTGCCAGCAGTTTGAGGTTTGGTGCGGGGGTATCGCAGTATTTT.